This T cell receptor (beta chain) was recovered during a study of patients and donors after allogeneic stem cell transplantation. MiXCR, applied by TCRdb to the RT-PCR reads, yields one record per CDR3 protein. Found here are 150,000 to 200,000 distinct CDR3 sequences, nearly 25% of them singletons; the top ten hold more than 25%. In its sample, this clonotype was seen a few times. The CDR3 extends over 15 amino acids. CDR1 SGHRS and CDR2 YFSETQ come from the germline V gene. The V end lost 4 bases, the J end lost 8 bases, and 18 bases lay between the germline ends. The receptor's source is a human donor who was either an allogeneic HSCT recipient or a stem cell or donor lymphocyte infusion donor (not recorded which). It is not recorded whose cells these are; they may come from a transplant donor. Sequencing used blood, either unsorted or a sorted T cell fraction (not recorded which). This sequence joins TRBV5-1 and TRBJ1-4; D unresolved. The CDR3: CASSPLDGTGEKLFF. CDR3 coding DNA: TGCGCCAGCAGCCCTTTGGACGGAACGGGCGAAAAACTGTTTTTT.